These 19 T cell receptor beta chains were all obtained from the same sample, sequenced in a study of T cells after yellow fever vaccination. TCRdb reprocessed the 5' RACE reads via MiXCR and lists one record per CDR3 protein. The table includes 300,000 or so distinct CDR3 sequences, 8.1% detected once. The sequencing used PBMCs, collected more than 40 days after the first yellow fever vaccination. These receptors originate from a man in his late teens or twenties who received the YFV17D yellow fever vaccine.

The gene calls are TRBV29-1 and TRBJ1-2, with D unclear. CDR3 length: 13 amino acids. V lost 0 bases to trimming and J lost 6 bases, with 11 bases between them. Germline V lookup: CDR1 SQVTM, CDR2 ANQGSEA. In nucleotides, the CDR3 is TGCAGCGTTGAAGAGCAAGGGAGGGATGGCTACACCTTC. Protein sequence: CSVEEQGRDGYTF.

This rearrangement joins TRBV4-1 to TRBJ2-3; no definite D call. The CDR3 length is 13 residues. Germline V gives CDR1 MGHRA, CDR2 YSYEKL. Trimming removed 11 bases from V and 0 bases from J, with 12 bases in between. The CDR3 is CAGSHRSTDTQYF. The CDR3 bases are TGCGCCGGATCCCACCGGAGCACAGATACGCAGTATTTT.

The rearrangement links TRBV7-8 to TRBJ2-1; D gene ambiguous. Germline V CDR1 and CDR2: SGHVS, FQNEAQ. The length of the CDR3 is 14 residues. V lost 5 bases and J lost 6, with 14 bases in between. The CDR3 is CASSPVRAINEQFF. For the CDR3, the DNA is TGTGCCAGCAGCCCGGTTAGGGCCATCAATGAGCAGTTCTTC.

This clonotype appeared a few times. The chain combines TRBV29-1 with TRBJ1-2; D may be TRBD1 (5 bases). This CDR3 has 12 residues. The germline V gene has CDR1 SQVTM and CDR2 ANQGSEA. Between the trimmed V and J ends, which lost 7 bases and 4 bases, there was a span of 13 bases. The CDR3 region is CSGRTGLYGYTF. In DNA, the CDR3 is TGCAGCGGACGGACGGGACTCTATGGCTACACCTTC. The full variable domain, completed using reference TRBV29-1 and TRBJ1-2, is SAVISQKPSRDICQRGTSLTIQCQVDSQVTMMFWYRQQPGQSLTLIATANQGSEATYESGFVIDKFPISRPNLTFSTLTVSNMSPEDSSIYLCSGRTGLYGYTFGSGTRLTVV.

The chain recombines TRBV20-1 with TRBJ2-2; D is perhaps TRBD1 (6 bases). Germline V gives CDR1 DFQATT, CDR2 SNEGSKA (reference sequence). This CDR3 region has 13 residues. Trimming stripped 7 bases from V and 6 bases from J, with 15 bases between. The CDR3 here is CSVRGFVAGELFF. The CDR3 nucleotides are TGCAGTGTTAGGGGGTTTGTAGCCGGGGAGCTGTTTTTT.

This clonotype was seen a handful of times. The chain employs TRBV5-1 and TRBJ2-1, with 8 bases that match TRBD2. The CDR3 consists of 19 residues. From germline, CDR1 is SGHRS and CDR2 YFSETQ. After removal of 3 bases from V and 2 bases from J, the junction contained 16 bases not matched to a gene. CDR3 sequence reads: CASSSLSGGFDVTYNEQFF. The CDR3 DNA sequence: TGCGCCAGCAGCTCACTGAGCGGGGGTTTTGACGTCACCTACAATGAGCAGTTCTTC.

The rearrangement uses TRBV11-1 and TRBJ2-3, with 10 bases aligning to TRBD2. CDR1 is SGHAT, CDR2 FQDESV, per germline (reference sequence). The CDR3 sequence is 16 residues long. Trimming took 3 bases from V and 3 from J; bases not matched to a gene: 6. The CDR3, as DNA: TGTGCCAGCAGCTTCAGTCCTAGCGGGGGAACAGATACGCAGTATTTT. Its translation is CASSFSPSGGTDTQYF. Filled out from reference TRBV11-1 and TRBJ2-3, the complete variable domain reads EAEVAQSPRYKITEKSQAVAFWCDPISGHATLYWYRQILGQGPELLVQFQDESVVDDSQLPKDRFSAERLKGVDSTLKIQPAELGDSAMYLCASSFSPSGGTDTQYFGPGTRLTVL.

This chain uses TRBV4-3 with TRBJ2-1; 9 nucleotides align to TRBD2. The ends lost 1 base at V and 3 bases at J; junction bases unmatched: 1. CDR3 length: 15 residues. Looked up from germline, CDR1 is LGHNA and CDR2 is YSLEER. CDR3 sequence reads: CASSQGTSVYNEQFF. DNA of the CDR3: TGCGCCAGCAGCCAAGGGACTAGCGTCTACAATGAGCAGTTCTTC.

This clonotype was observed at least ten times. For the CDR3, the DNA is TGCAGCGTGCGGGGGGCGAACATTCAGTACTTC. It specifies CSVRGANIQYF. The chain has TRBV29-1 and TRBJ2-4; the match to TRBD2 covers 8 bases. V was clipped by 6 bases and J by 7 bases; unmatched bases: 2. The germline CDR1 and CDR2 sequences are SQVTM and ANQGSEA. The CDR3 is 11 amino acids.

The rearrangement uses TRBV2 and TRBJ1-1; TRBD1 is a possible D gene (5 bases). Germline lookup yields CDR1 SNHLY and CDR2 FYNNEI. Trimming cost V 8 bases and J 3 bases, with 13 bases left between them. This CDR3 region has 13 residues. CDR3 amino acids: CASQVGEYTEAFF. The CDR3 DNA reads TGTGCCAGCCAAGTGGGGGAGTACACTGAAGCTTTCTTT.

The CDR3 nucleotides are TGCAGTGCCACCCAGGGGGCGATAACCGCTGAAGCTTTCTTT. Protein sequence: CSATQGAITAEAFF. The chain joins TRBV20-1 to TRBJ1-1; 8 nucleotides agree with TRBD1. The CDR3 has 14 amino acids. CDR1 and CDR2 from the germline V gene are DFQATT and SNEGSKA (reference sequence). Trimming removed 6 bases from V and 6 bases from J; junction bases left unmatched: 12.

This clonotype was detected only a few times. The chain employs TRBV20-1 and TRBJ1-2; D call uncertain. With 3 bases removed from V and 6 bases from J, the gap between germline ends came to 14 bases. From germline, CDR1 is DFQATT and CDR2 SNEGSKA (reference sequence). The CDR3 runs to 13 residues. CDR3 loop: CSASAPERDGYTF. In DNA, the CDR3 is TGCAGTGCTAGTGCCCCTGAGAGGGATGGCTACACCTTC.

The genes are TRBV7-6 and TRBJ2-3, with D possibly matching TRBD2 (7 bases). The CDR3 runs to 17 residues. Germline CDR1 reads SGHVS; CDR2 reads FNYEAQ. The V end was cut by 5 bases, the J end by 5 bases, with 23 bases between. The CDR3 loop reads CASSPRWGAGAGDTQYF. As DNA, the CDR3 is TGTGCCAGCAGCCCGCGGTGGGGTGCGGGGGCCGGAGATACGCAGTATTTT.

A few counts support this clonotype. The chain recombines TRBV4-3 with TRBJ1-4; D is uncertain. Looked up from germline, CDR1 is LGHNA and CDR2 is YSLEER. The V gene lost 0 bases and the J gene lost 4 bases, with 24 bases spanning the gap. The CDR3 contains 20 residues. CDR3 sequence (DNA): TGCGCCAGCAGCCAAGATCTCCCTAAGGTCACCCGGGTTCTTAATGAAAAACTGTTTTTT. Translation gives CASSQDLPKVTRVLNEKLFF.

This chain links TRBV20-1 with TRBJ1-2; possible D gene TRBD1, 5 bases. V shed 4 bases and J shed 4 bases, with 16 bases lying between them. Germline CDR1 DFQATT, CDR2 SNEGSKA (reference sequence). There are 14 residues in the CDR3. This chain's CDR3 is CSAIRRDGSYGYTF. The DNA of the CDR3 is TGCAGTGCTATTAGGCGGGACGGTTCCTATGGCTACACCTTC.

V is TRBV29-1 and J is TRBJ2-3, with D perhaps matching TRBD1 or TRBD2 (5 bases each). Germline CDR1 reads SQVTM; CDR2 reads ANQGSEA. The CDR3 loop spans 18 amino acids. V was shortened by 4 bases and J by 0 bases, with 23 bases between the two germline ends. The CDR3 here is CSVARGGLSSTSTDTQYF. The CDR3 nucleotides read TGCAGCGTTGCTCGGGGCGGTTTATCCTCAACTAGCACAGATACGCAGTATTTT.

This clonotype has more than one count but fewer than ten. The CDR3 nucleotides read TGCGCCAGCAAGTTAACAGGGGGCCCGAACACTGAAGCTTTCTTT. Its protein is CASKLTGGPNTEAFF. V gene TRBV5-1 combines with J gene TRBJ1-1; 9 bases are shared with TRBD1. The germline gives CDR1 SGHRS, CDR2 YFSETQ. The CDR3 length is 15 residues. J lost 1 base, V lost 6 bases, and 7 bases had no gene match.

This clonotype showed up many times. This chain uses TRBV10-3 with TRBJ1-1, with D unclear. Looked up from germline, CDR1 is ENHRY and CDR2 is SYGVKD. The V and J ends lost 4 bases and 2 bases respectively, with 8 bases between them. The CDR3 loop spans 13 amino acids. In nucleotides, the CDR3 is TGTGCCATCAGTGGCCAACCAAACACTGAAGCTTTCTTT. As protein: CAISGQPNTEAFF.

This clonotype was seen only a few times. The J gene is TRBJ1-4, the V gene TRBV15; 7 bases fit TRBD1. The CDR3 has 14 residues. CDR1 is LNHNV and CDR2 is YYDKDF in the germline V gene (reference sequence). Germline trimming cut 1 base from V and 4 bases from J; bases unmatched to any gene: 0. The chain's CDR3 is CATSRGDSNEKLFF. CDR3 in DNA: TGTGCCACCAGCAGAGGGGACAGTAATGAAAAACTGTTTTTT.